The next 3 T cell receptor beta chains were all read from a single sample in a study of T-cell reconstitution after alpha-beta-depleted transplantation in children. Preparation of the TCRbeta library was carried out with unique molecular identifiers. Via MiXCR, TCRdb re-called the PCR reads, giving one row per CDR3 protein. The sample carries 55,000 to 90,000 distinct CDR3 sequences, 4.9% recorded once. The source was PBMCs, mostly from graft donor cells, collected 180 days after TCRalphabeta/CD19-depleted stem cell transplant. The receptor source for this set is a boy in the first two years of life who had a stem cell transplant for acute myeloid leukemia, so the T cells may come from the graft donor.

This clonotype has a count of ten or more. The V call is TRBV5-1, the J call TRBJ2-7, with a weak D call TRBD1 (7 bases). CDR1 is SGHRS and CDR2 is YFSETQ in the germline V gene. This CDR3 is built from 14 residues. V gave up 4 bases and J gave up 4 bases, with 15 bases separating them. The CDR3 spells CASSPAQGRYEQYV. CDR3 sequence (DNA): TGCGCCAGCAGCCCGGCACAGGGGAGGTACGAGCAGTACGTC.

As DNA, the CDR3 is TGTGCCAGCAGGGCGTGGGGGCGGAATGAAAAACTGTTTTTT. This sequence encodes CASRAWGRNEKLFF. The rearrangement uses TRBV12-3 or TRBV12-4 and TRBJ1-4; TRBD1 is a possible D gene (6 bases). V lost 6 bases, J lost 5 bases, and 13 bases lay in between. The CDR3 runs 14 residues.

V gene TRBV11-2 combines with J gene TRBJ2-5, with unresolved D. The CDR3 contains 14 residues. The germline V and J ends were trimmed by 1 base and 1 base, with 7 bases remaining between them. Germline assignment: CDR1 SGHAT and CDR2 FQNNGV. CDR3 residues: CASSLGSGQETQYF. The CDR3 region has the DNA TGTGCCAGCAGCTTAGGTTCCGGCCAAGAGACCCAGTACTTC.